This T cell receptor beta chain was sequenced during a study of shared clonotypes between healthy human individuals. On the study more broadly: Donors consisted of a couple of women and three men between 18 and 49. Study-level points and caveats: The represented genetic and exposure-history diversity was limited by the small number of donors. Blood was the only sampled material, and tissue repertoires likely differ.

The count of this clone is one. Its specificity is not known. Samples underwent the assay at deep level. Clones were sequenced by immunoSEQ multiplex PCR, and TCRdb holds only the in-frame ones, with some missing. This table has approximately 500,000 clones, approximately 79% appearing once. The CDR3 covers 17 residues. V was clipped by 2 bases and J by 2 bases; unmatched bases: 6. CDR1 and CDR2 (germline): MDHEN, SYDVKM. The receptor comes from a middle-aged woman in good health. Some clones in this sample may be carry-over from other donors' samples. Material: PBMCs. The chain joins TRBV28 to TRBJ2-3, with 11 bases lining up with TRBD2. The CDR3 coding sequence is TGTGCCAGCAGTTTAGGAACTAGCGGGAGTGCCACAGATACGCAGTATTTT. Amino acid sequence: CASSLGTSGSATDTQYF.